Here is one T cell receptor beta chain with its context. The antigen is undetermined. These data originate in a study of post-analysis software for immune sequencing data. Across the whole study: Some patients lacked subtype; others had relapsing-remitting, secondary progressive or progressive-relapsing disease.

Study outcomes and limitations: Strong co-clustering by F measure was seen for same-batch samples. Diversity measured as normalized Chao1 was significantly lower in multiple sclerosis patients than in controls. Compared with controls, patients had more of 4 to 6 TRBV segments, including TRBV5-6, TRBV5-1 and TRBV20-1.

Libraries were made from TCR beta cDNA, and they carried unique molecular identifiers. Approximately 0.5 million cDNA molecules were recovered from an input of about 1 to 10 million T cells. One entry per CDR3 protein results from TCRdb running MiXCR on the PCR reads. The sample contains approximately 150,000 distinct CDR3 sequences, around 28% of which appear only once. V was cut by 0 bases and J by 2 bases, with 8 bases left in between. Germline values: CDR1 SGHTS, CDR2 YDEGEE. The CDR3 spans 14 residues. J is TRBJ2-5 and V is TRBV5-8, with a tentative D call TRBD1 (5 bases). The sequencing input was blood. The TCR originated in a girl aged 5-17 years with multiple sclerosis. The CDR3 DNA reads TGTGCCAGCAGCTTGGAGCAGGGACAAGAGACCCAGTACTTC. It yields the protein CASSLEQGQETQYF.